The present entry profiles one TCR beta chain with its context. This clonotype was detected only once. The antigen it binds to is not known. No much larger clone is present one base from it, and per-base qualities are unavailable. On its own, one read is weak support. The source of the sample is a study of CD8 T cells in Susac syndrome (dated by TCRdb to between 2018 and 2021). With regard to the full study: Repertoire sequencing was used to test whether CD8+ T cell activation and differentiation in Susac syndrome was antigen driven. The clonality of the CD8+ T cell repertoire was compared across 12 healthy donors, about 14 Susac syndrome patients and around 16 multiple sclerosis patients. The research as a whole found: The study acknowledged that relatively few individuals were included in the TCR sequencing and HLA analysis.

Peripheral blood CD8+ and CD4+ T cells from healthy donors, Susac syndrome patients and multiple sclerosis patients were profiled using high-throughput TCR beta sequencing. The multiple sclerosis controls were treatment-naive patients whose relapsing-remitting disease, either stable or active, fulfilled the revised McDonald criteria. CD8+ TEMRA cells were enriched by FACS, while bulk CD8+ and CD4+ T cells were purified by magnetic negative isolation. Blood was collected in EDTA tubes and processed within 24 hours, with PBMCs isolated through density gradient centrifugation. PBMCs destined for TCR sequencing were cryopreserved in liquid nitrogen and later thawed in a 37 °C water bath. A purity of at least 90% was achieved for sorted or isolated CD4+, CD8+ and CD8+ TEMRA cells. From the germline V gene, CDR1 is MNHEY and CDR2 is SVGAGI. The V and J ends are trimmed by 2 bases and 6 bases, leaving 13 bases between them. The CDR3 has 15 amino acids, counting the end cysteine and phenylalanine. Just CDR3 DNA is preserved here, 45 bases in frame from base 1.

RNA was extracted using the RNeasy kit, and roughly 0.45 to 1 microgram was reverse transcribed with random hexamers. TCR beta CDR3 regions were amplified with the immunoSEQ multiplex PCR assay covering 54 Vbeta and 13 Jbeta segments. PCR amplification bias was corrected by using a synthetic template baseline for primer optimization and computational correction. On the authors' methods: Reads were annotated to V, D and J genes per IMGT and analyzed with immunoSEQ Analyzer, keeping only productive sequences. Clonality was calculated as one minus the Shannon entropy normalized by log2 of the number of productive unique sequences. Public and private clones were assessed among the 100 most prevalent clones of each patient and control. Susac-specific clones were defined as absent from healthy and MS cohorts, about 1,000 published viral clones and other ImmuneACCESS disease sequences. Using fastp at Q25 and MiXCR, TCRdb reprocessed the public reads and kept productive beta chains. Every entry covers one CDR3 protein and lists the most common genes and DNA from its rows. The V and J calls were determined by TCRdb, not by the authors. Present in this sample are around 130,000 distinct CDR3 sequences, more than 75% of which were seen just once. The ten largest clones take up approximately 0.24% of the sample.

The chain is encoded by TRBV6-5 joined to TRBJ2-2; TRBD1 could be the D gene, as 6 bases match. Sequenced sample: CD8+ T cells from PBMCs. This sequence originates from a human donor with multiple sclerosis. In nucleotide form, the sequence is TGTGCCAGCAGTTACCGTACAGGGTATGCCGGGGAGCTGTTTTTT. The resulting protein is CASSYRTGYAGELFF.